A selection of T cell receptor beta chains follows, all from one sample in a study of T cell responses to AZD1222 COVID-19 vaccine. Method: immunoSEQ multiplex PCR; TCRdb's copy keeps in-frame clones and lacks some. The sample has some 120,000 clones, around 85% seen once. Source: peripheral blood, taken on day 0 of AZD1222 vaccination. These receptors all stem from an adult in good health. Each CDR3 is given with its conserved first and last residue. The D gene is left open where the match is weak. Clone sizes are given selectively: once, few, many, or a class where the clone is expanded.

v_gene: TRBV5-6
d_gene: TRBD1
j_gene: TRBJ1-4
abundance: once
CDR3nt: TGTGCCAGCAGCCCAGGACAGGTTTTGGGCAATGAAAAACTGTTTTTT
CDR3aa: CASSPGQVLGNEKLFF

v_gene: TRBV6-5
d_gene: NA
j_gene: TRBJ1-6
abundance: NA
CDR3nt: TGTGCCAGCAAAGCTGCGGGGAATTCACCCCTCCACTTT
CDR3aa: CASKAAGNSPLHF

v_gene: TRBV9
d_gene: NA
j_gene: TRBJ2-6
abundance: once
CDR3nt: TGTGCCAGCAGCGTCTGGGAACCTGGGGCCAACGTCCTGACTTTC
CDR3aa: CASSVWEPGANVLTF

v_gene: TRBV10-1
d_gene: NA
j_gene: TRBJ1-1
abundance: NA
CDR3nt: TGCGCCAGCAGTGTCGGGGCTGACAGGAACACTGAAGCTTTCTTT
CDR3aa: CASSVGADRNTEAFF

v_gene: TRBV5-1
d_gene: TRBD1
j_gene: TRBJ1-6
abundance: few
CDR3nt: TGCGCCAGCAGCCGTGGGCAGGGGGAGAATTCACCCCTCCACTTT
CDR3aa: CASSRGQGENSPLHF

v_gene: TRBV5-8
d_gene: TRBD1
j_gene: TRBJ1-4
abundance: NA
CDR3nt: TGTGCCAGCAGCTTGGGACAGGGGGCAACTAATGAAAAACTGTTTTTT
CDR3aa: CASSLGQGATNEKLFF

v_gene: TRBV7-3
d_gene: NA
j_gene: TRBJ2-1
abundance: NA
CDR3nt: TGTGCCAGCAGCTTGTACCGACGTTCTACCCACAATGAGCAGTTCTTC
CDR3aa: CASSLYRRSTHNEQFF

v_gene: TRBV7-9
d_gene: TRBD1
j_gene: TRBJ1-4
abundance: NA
CDR3nt: TGTGCCAGCACCCGGCAGGGGGAGGAAAAACTGTTTTTT
CDR3aa: CASTRQGEEKLFF

v_gene: TRBV4-3
d_gene: TRBD1
j_gene: TRBJ2-3
abundance: once
CDR3nt: TGCGCCAGCAGCCAAGATGGGACAGGGATCCTTAGCACAGATACGCAGTATTTT
CDR3aa: CASSQDGTGILSTDTQYF

v_gene: TRBV7-2
d_gene: NA
j_gene: TRBJ1-5
abundance: NA
CDR3nt: TGTGCCAGCAGCTTAGCAGGCACGGACTACAATCAGCCCCAGCATTTT
CDR3aa: CASSLAGTDYNQPQHF

v_gene: TRBV9
d_gene: TRBD2
j_gene: TRBJ2-1
abundance: NA
CDR3nt: TGTGCCAGCAGCGTGACTAGCGGATACAATGAGCAGTTCTTC
CDR3aa: CASSVTSGYNEQFF

v_gene: TRBV9
d_gene: NA
j_gene: TRBJ1-6
abundance: NA
CDR3nt: TGTGCCAGCAGCGTAGGACAAAATTCACCCCTCCACTTT
CDR3aa: CASSVGQNSPLHF

v_gene: TRBV29-1
d_gene: TRBD2
j_gene: TRBJ2-3
abundance: NA
CDR3nt: TGCAGCGTAGACGCCGGGACTAGCGCTTATACGCAGTATTTT
CDR3aa: CSVDAGTSAYTQYF

v_gene: TRBV2
d_gene: NA
j_gene: TRBJ1-6
abundance: few
CDR3nt: TGTGCCAGCCTTCGTCGGGACATGAGAAATTCACCCCTCCACTTT
CDR3aa: CASLRRDMRNSPLHF

v_gene: TRBV7-8
d_gene: NA
j_gene: TRBJ1-1
abundance: few
CDR3nt: TGTGCCAGCAGCCGACTGGATAACACTGAAGCTTTCTTT
CDR3aa: CASSRLDNTEAFF

v_gene: TRBV9
d_gene: NA
j_gene: TRBJ1-6
abundance: once
CDR3nt: TGTGCCAGCAGCCCAGGACAGTGGAATTCACCCCTCCACTTT
CDR3aa: CASSPGQWNSPLHF

v_gene: TRBV7-2
d_gene: TRBD2
j_gene: TRBJ2-1
abundance: few
CDR3nt: TGTGCCAGCAGCTTAGTAGCGGGGGCCACCCTAGGCAATGAGCAGTTCTTC
CDR3aa: CASSLVAGATLGNEQFF

v_gene: TRBV19
d_gene: NA
j_gene: TRBJ2-7
abundance: NA
CDR3nt: TGTGCCAGTGGGCAGAGCCGACACGAGCAGTACTTC
CDR3aa: CASGQSRHEQYF

v_gene: TRBV7-6
d_gene: TRBD1
j_gene: TRBJ1-5
abundance: NA
CDR3nt: TGTGCCAGCAGCATTGGGACAGGCGATAGCAATCAGCCCCAGCATTTT
CDR3aa: CASSIGTGDSNQPQHF

v_gene: TRBV7-3
d_gene: NA
j_gene: TRBJ1-1
abundance: once
CDR3nt: TGTGCCAGCAGCTTGTCCTGGGGGCGCTCTGAAGCTTTCTTT
CDR3aa: CASSLSWGRSEAFF

v_gene: TRBV19
d_gene: NA
j_gene: TRBJ1-5
abundance: NA
CDR3nt: TGTGCCAGTAGGACAGGCTTGAATCAGCCCCAGCATTTT
CDR3aa: CASRTGLNQPQHF

v_gene: TRBV11-3
d_gene: NA
j_gene: TRBJ2-3
abundance: NA
CDR3nt: TGTGCCAGCAGCTTAGTTTTCGCAGCGGAAGATACGCAGTATTTT
CDR3aa: CASSLVFAAEDTQYF

v_gene: TRBV3-1/TRBV3-2
d_gene: TRBD1
j_gene: TRBJ1-5
abundance: NA
CDR3nt: TGTGCCAGCAGCTCTGGACAGGGGGCGAGGTGGCCCCAGCATTTT
CDR3aa: CASSSGQGARWPQHF

v_gene: TRBV29-1
d_gene: NA
j_gene: TRBJ1-1
abundance: NA
CDR3nt: TGCAGCGTTGCGGTGGGACACCCTGAAGCTTTCTTT
CDR3aa: CSVAVGHPEAFF

v_gene: TRBV27
d_gene: NA
j_gene: TRBJ2-7
abundance: NA
CDR3nt: TGTGCCAGCAGTTTATACGGGAGTTGGAACGAGCAGTACTTC
CDR3aa: CASSLYGSWNEQYF

v_gene: TRBV19
d_gene: NA
j_gene: TRBJ2-5
abundance: NA
CDR3nt: TGTGCCAGTAGTATGGCTCAGTCGCCCATATCGCGAGAGACCCAGTACTTC
CDR3aa: CASSMAQSPISRETQYF

v_gene: TRBV24-1
d_gene: NA
j_gene: TRBJ2-1
abundance: few
CDR3nt: TGTGCCACCGTGGCGGTGCAGAGGCCAAATGAGCAGTTCTTC
CDR3aa: CATVAVQRPNEQFF

v_gene: TRBV4-1
d_gene: TRBD1
j_gene: TRBJ2-2
abundance: NA
CDR3nt: TGCGCCAGCAGCCAAGAAGGGACAGAGATCGGGGAGCTGTTTTTT
CDR3aa: CASSQEGTEIGELFF

v_gene: TRBV10-2
d_gene: NA
j_gene: TRBJ2-1
abundance: NA
CDR3nt: TGCGCCAGCAGGGTTGGAATGTACAATGAGCAGTTCTTC
CDR3aa: CASRVGMYNEQFF

v_gene: TRBV24-1
d_gene: TRBD2
j_gene: TRBJ2-3
abundance: NA
CDR3nt: TGTGCCACCAGTGGGACGGGAGGGACAGATACGCAGTATTTT
CDR3aa: CATSGTGGTDTQYF

v_gene: TRBV19
d_gene: NA
j_gene: TRBJ1-3
abundance: once
CDR3nt: TGTGCCAGTAGGGGGACACCCTACGGCTCTGGAAACACCATATATTTT
CDR3aa: CASRGTPYGSGNTIYF

v_gene: TRBV30
d_gene: TRBD1
j_gene: TRBJ1-5
abundance: NA
CDR3nt: TGTGCCTGGAGTGGACGGACAGGGTCGGTTCAGCCCCAGCATTTT
CDR3aa: CAWSGRTGSVQPQHF

v_gene: TRBV5-1
d_gene: TRBD1
j_gene: TRBJ1-4
abundance: once
CDR3nt: TGCGCCAGCAGCTTAACAGGGGCGATTAATGAAAAACTGTTTTTT
CDR3aa: CASSLTGAINEKLFF

v_gene: TRBV21-1
d_gene: NA
j_gene: TRBJ1-4
abundance: NA
CDR3nt: TGTGCCAGCAGCGCATGGTCCGGGACGGTCAATGAAAAACTGTTTTTT
CDR3aa: CASSAWSGTVNEKLFF

v_gene: TRBV6-5
d_gene: NA
j_gene: TRBJ2-1
abundance: NA
CDR3nt: TGTGCCAGCAGTTACTCTGGCGGGACAAACAATGAGCAGTTCTTC
CDR3aa: CASSYSGGTNNEQFF

v_gene: TRBV5-1
d_gene: NA
j_gene: TRBJ2-6
abundance: NA
CDR3nt: TGCGCCAGCAGCTCAGGGGGGACTGGGGCCAACGTCCTGACTTTC
CDR3aa: CASSSGGTGANVLTF

v_gene: TRBV7-9
d_gene: NA
j_gene: TRBJ1-4
abundance: NA
CDR3nt: TGTGCCAGCAGCCACAGTGCAACTAATGAAAAACTGTTTTTT
CDR3aa: CASSHSATNEKLFF

v_gene: TRBV6-5
d_gene: NA
j_gene: TRBJ1-2
abundance: NA
CDR3nt: TGTGCCAGCAGTTATACGGCAGACTACTATGGCTACACCTTC
CDR3aa: CASSYTADYYGYTF

v_gene: TRBV24-1
d_gene: NA
j_gene: TRBJ1-4
abundance: NA
CDR3nt: TGTGCCACCAGTGAGCCCGCTCGGGGGCATGAAAAACTGTTTTTT
CDR3aa: CATSEPARGHEKLFF

v_gene: TRBV5-1
d_gene: NA
j_gene: TRBJ1-3
abundance: NA
CDR3nt: TGCGCCAGTCAGGACGGCGGGACGAATGGAAACACCATATATTTT
CDR3aa: CASQDGGTNGNTIYF

v_gene: TRBV18
d_gene: TRBD1
j_gene: TRBJ1-4
abundance: NA
CDR3nt: TGTGCCAGCTCACCGGGACAGGCTAATGAAAAACTGTTTTTT
CDR3aa: CASSPGQANEKLFF

v_gene: TRBV10-3
d_gene: NA
j_gene: TRBJ1-4
abundance: NA
CDR3nt: TGTGCCATCAGTGGGGGGACCGAAAAACTGTTTTTT
CDR3aa: CAISGGTEKLFF

v_gene: TRBV19
d_gene: TRBD1
j_gene: TRBJ1-2
abundance: NA
CDR3nt: TGTGCCAGTAGCCTTCGCCTCGGACAGGGCTATGGCTACACCTTC
CDR3aa: CASSLRLGQGYGYTF

v_gene: TRBV7-9
d_gene: TRBD1
j_gene: TRBJ1-2
abundance: NA
CDR3nt: TGTGCCAGCAGCCAACAGGGGAGCTATGGCTACACCTTC
CDR3aa: CASSQQGSYGYTF

v_gene: TRBV19
d_gene: NA
j_gene: TRBJ1-3
abundance: NA
CDR3nt: TGTGCCAGTAGCCCCGAATCGGCCGGAAACACCATATATTTT
CDR3aa: CASSPESAGNTIYF

v_gene: TRBV7-6
d_gene: NA
j_gene: TRBJ1-3
abundance: NA
CDR3nt: TGTGCCAGCAGCCCGTTCAGCTCTGGAAACACCATATATTTT
CDR3aa: CASSPFSSGNTIYF

v_gene: TRBV9
d_gene: NA
j_gene: TRBJ1-2
abundance: NA
CDR3nt: TGTGCCAGCAGCGTAGGAGGAGGGGACCGGTATGGCTACACCTTC
CDR3aa: CASSVGGGDRYGYTF

v_gene: TRBV27
d_gene: TRBD1
j_gene: TRBJ1-4
abundance: NA
CDR3nt: TGTGCCAGCAGTTTAACTAGGAGGGCGGGACAGGGGGTGGAAAAACTGTTTTTT
CDR3aa: CASSLTRRAGQGVEKLFF

v_gene: TRBV7-9
d_gene: TRBD2
j_gene: TRBJ2-1
abundance: NA
CDR3nt: TGTGCCAGCAGCTTTCGGGGCGGGAGCCCCTACAATGAGCAGTTCTTC
CDR3aa: CASSFRGGSPYNEQFF

v_gene: TRBV5-5
d_gene: NA
j_gene: TRBJ2-7
abundance: NA
CDR3nt: TGTGCCAGCAGCGCCCGGGTAGGGACGGGTTTCTACGAGCAGTACTTC
CDR3aa: CASSARVGTGFYEQYF

v_gene: TRBV5-1
d_gene: TRBD1
j_gene: TRBJ2-7
abundance: NA
CDR3nt: TGCGCCAGCAGACGGGACAGGTACTACGAGCAGTACTTC
CDR3aa: CASRRDRYYEQYF

v_gene: TRBV21-1
d_gene: NA
j_gene: TRBJ2-2
abundance: NA
CDR3nt: TGTGCCAGCACCCACAGGGGGCCCTACACCGGGGAGCTGTTTTTT
CDR3aa: CASTHRGPYTGELFF

v_gene: TRBV11-2
d_gene: NA
j_gene: TRBJ2-2
abundance: few
CDR3nt: TGTGCCAGCAGCCTGCTACGGGGGCGTCGCACCGGGGAGCTGTTTTTT
CDR3aa: CASSLLRGRRTGELFF

v_gene: TRBV29-1
d_gene: NA
j_gene: TRBJ2-5
abundance: NA
CDR3nt: TGCAGCGCAATGGGGGGGCCTCTTGAGACCCAGTACTTC
CDR3aa: CSAMGGPLETQYF

v_gene: TRBV7-2
d_gene: NA
j_gene: TRBJ2-7
abundance: NA
CDR3nt: TGTGCCAGCAGCTCGTACAGGGTCCACGAGCAGTACTTC
CDR3aa: CASSSYRVHEQYF

v_gene: TRBV5-1
d_gene: NA
j_gene: TRBJ2-3
abundance: NA
CDR3nt: TGCGCCAGCAGCTTGGAAAATACGCAGTATTTT
CDR3aa: CASSLENTQYF

v_gene: TRBV30
d_gene: TRBD1
j_gene: TRBJ1-2
abundance: NA
CDR3nt: TGTGCCTGGACGACAGGGATTGACTATGGCTACACCTTC
CDR3aa: CAWTTGIDYGYTF

v_gene: TRBV12-5
d_gene: TRBD2
j_gene: TRBJ2-1
abundance: NA
CDR3nt: TGTGCTAGTGGACCCAGCGGGGGGGATGAGCAGTTCTTC
CDR3aa: CASGPSGGDEQFF

v_gene: TRBV28
d_gene: TRBD1
j_gene: TRBJ1-3
abundance: NA
CDR3nt: TGTGCCAGCAGAATGACAGGGTCCACTGGAAACACCATATATTTT
CDR3aa: CASRMTGSTGNTIYF

v_gene: TRBV6-1
d_gene: TRBD2
j_gene: TRBJ2-1
abundance: NA
CDR3nt: TGTGCCAGCAGTGAAATCGGGTCGGGGAGGGGACCCTACAATGAGCAGTTCTTC
CDR3aa: CASSEIGSGRGPYNEQFF